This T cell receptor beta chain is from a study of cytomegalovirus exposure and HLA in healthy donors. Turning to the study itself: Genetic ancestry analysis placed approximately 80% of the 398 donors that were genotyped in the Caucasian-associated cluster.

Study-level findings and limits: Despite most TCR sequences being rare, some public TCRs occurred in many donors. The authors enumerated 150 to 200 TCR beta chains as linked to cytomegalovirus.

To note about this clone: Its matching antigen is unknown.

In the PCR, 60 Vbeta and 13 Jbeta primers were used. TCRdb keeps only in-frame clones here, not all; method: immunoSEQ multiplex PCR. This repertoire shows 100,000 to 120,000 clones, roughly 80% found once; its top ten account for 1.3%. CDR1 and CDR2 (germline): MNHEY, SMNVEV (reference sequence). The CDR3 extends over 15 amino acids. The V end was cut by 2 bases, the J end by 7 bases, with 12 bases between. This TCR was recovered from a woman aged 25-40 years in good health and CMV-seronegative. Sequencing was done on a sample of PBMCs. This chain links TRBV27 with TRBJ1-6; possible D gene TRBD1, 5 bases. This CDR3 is CASSLETAPNSPLHF. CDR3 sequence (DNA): TGTGCCAGCAGTTTAGAGACAGCCCCGAATTCACCCCTCCACTTT.